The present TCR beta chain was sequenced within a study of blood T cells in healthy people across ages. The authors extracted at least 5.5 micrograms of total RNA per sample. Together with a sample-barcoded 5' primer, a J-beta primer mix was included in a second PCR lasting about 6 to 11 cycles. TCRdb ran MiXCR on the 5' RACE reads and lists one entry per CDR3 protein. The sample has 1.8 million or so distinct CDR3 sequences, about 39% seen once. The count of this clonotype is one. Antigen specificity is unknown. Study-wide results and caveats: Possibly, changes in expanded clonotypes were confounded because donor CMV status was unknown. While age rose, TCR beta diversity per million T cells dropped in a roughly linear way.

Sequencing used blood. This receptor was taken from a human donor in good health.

In DNA, the CDR3 is TGCAGTGCTAGGGCACCGCTTGAAGCTTTCTTT. Translating it yields CSARAPLEAFF. The V call is TRBV20-1, the J call TRBJ1-1; D gene unclear. The CDR3 length is 11 residues. V lost 3 bases and J lost 7, with 9 bases in between. Germline loops: CDR1 DFQATT, CDR2 SNEGSKA (reference sequence).